The TCR beta chain described here comes from a study of shared clonotypes between healthy human individuals. Study in general: Per donor, three plates held CD4 naive cells, three held CD4 memory, two held CD8 naive and one held CD8 memory.

Measured with immunoSEQ multiplex PCR; TCRdb has only the in-frame clones, and not every one. The repertoire consists of about 600,000 clones, with more than 95% occurring once and the leading ten covering approximately 0.3%. CD45RO-negative, CCR7-selected cells formed the naive CD8 fraction, which excluded terminally differentiated effector memory CD45RA+ cells. Study donors comprised healthy, HIV-negative adults devoid of recent acute infection or vaccination. CDR3 length: 13 residues. From germline, CDR1 is SQVTM and CDR2 ANQGSEA. V lost 6 bases and J 4 bases, leaving 15 bases between the germline ends. With respect to this clone: The antigen is undetermined.

The study's findings and limits: Clonotypes shared by all four donors outscored non-shared clonotypes in generation probability. With a few donors compared, 4% to 5.5% of naive CD4 clonotypes were shared.

The gene calls are TRBV29-1 and TRBJ2-5, with D tentatively TRBD1 or TRBD2 (6 bases each). Material: naive CD8+ T cells sorted from blood. The receptor comes from a man aged 25-45 years in good health. CDR3: CSVLARGGETQYF. Written as DNA, the CDR3 is TGCAGCGTGCTTGCCAGGGGAGGAGAGACCCAGTACTTC.